Below, one T cell receptor beta chain is given with its context. This record belongs to a study of blood T cell repertoires in COVID-19. TCRdb's copy holds only in-frame clones and misses some; the assay was immunoSEQ multiplex PCR. The sample consists of some 310,000 clones, 75% to 90% of them appearing once. The ends lost 0 bases at V and 4 bases at J; junction bases unmatched: 5. The CDR3 is made up of 15 amino acids. Per the germline V gene, CDR1 is GTSNPN and CDR2 is SVGIG (reference sequence). The receptor was derived from a woman aged 25 to 39 with COVID-19, enrolled during active disease. The chain has TRBV30 and TRBJ2-1; 8 bases are shared with TRBD2. The sequenced sample consisted of peripheral blood. CDR3 region: CAWSVLAGFYNEQFF. The CDR3 DNA is TGTGCCTGGAGTGTCCTAGCGGGTTTTTACAATGAGCAGTTCTTC.